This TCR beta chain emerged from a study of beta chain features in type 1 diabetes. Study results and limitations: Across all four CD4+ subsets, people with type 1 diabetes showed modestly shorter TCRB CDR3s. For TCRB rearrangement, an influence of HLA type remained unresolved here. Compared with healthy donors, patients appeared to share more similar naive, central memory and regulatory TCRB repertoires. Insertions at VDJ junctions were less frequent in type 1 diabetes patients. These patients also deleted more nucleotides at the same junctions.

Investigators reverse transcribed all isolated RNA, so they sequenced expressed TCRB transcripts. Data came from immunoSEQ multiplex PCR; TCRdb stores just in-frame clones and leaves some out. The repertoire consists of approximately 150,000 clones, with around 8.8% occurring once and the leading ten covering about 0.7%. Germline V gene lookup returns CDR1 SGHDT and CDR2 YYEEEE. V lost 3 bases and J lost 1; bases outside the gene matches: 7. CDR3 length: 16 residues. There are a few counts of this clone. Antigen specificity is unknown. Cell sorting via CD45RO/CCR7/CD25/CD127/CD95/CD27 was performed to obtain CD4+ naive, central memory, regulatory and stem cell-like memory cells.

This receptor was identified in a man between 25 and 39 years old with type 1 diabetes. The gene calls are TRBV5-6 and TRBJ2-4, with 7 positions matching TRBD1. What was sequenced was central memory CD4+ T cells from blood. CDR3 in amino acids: CASSSQGTGAKNIQYF. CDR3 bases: TGTGCCAGCAGCTCACAGGGGACCGGGGCCAAAAACATTCAGTACTTC.